What follows are 17 T cell receptor beta chains derived from one specimen sequenced in a study of glioma-infiltrating T cells. The iRepertoire nested amplicon-rescue multiplex PCR amplified TCR alpha and beta CDR3s from RNA. One entry per CDR3 protein results from TCRdb running MiXCR on the multiplex PCR reads. This table holds around 97,000 distinct CDR3 sequences, about 30% found once. The sequencing input was glioma tissue, nonneoplastic brain tissue, or PBMCs (not recorded which). The receptors derive from a human donor with low-grade glioma or glioblastoma, undergoing nonglioma brain surgery, or in good health (not recorded which).

The sample holds a few counts of this clonotype. V is TRBV12-3 or TRBV12-4 and J is TRBJ1-1; no clear D gene. Trimming left V 2 bases short and J 5 bases short, with 9 bases between. The CDR3 has 13 residues. CDR3 nucleotides: TGTGCCAGCAGTTTAAGGAGGGAAACTGAAGCTTTCTTT. Translated, it gives CASSLRRETEAFF.

This clonotype was observed many times. The rearrangement links TRBV28 to TRBJ1-5, with D possibly matching TRBD1 (5 bases). V lost 10 bases, J lost 7 bases, and 17 bases lay in between. The CDR3 spans 13 residues. The germline V gene has CDR1 MDHEN and CDR2 SYDVKM. The CDR3 sequence: CATNGGGNQPQHF. The CDR3, as DNA: TGTGCCACCAACGGGGGGGGAAACCAGCCCCAGCATTTT.

Note on this clonotype: Given a much more abundant clone one base away, this may be a read error. The CDR3 bases are TGTGCCAGCTCACCACAAGGTAACGAGGATGGAGCTTTCTTT. It encodes CASSPQGNEDGAFF. The V and J genes are TRBV18 and TRBJ1-1; no clear D gene. Deletions cut 1 base from V and 10 bases from J, with 16 bases between. Germline-derived CDR1 and CDR2 are KGHSH and LQKENI. This CDR3 contains 14 residues.

This clonotype was counted ten times or more. This chain joins TRBV3-1 and TRBJ1-1; tentative D call: TRBD1 (6 bases). The CDR3 has 14 residues. Trimming took 4 bases from V and 0 from J, leaving 9 bases between them. CDR1 and CDR2 from the germline V gene are LGHDT and YNNKEL (reference sequence). The CDR3 protein is CASSLEGVNTEAFF. CDR3 in DNA: TGTGCCAGCAGCCTTGAGGGGGTGAACACTGAAGCTTTCTTT.

In DNA, the CDR3 is TGCGCCACCTCGCGGGGTCAATCCTACAATGAGCAGTTCTTC. Translated, it gives CATSRGQSYNEQFF. The V and J genes are TRBV5-1 and TRBJ2-1, with D maybe TRBD2 (6 bases). Germline lookup yields CDR1 SGHRS and CDR2 YFSETQ. Trimming pared 9 bases from V and 1 base from J, leaving 14 bases between. This CDR3 comprises 14 residues.

About this clonotype itself: A much larger clone differs from this one at a single base, so this may be a read error. The chain joins TRBV12-3 or TRBV12-4 to TRBJ2-1, with 8 nucleotides matching TRBD1. This CDR3 is built from 14 residues. V gave up 7 bases and J gave up 9 bases; unmatched junction bases: 11. CDR3 amino acids: CASTRGQGGSEQFF. CDR3 DNA sequence: TGTGCCAGCACCCGAGGACAGGGAGGCAGTGAGCAGTTCTTC.

This clonotype appeared many times. This chain uses TRBV28 with TRBJ2-2, with 7 bases that match TRBD1. This CDR3 contains 14 residues. Unmatched junction bases numbered 8, after V lost 6 bases and J lost 7 bases. The germline V gene encodes CDR1 MDHEN and CDR2 SYDVKM. In DNA form, the CDR3 reads TGTGCCAGCAGGAAAGGGGGCTTGGGCGGGGAGCTGTTTTTT. It specifies CASRKGGLGGELFF.

Many counts were recorded for this clonotype. CDR3: CASSLTLNTEAFF. CDR3 sequence (DNA): TGCGCCAGCAGCTTGACCTTGAACACTGAAGCTTTCTTT. The V gene is TRBV5-1, the J gene TRBJ1-1, with D unclear. V lost 1 base, J lost 0 bases, and 4 bases lay in between. In germline, CDR1 is SGHRS, CDR2 YFSETQ. CDR3 length equals 13 residues.

This clonotype was seen ten or more times. V and J are TRBV7-9 and TRBJ1-2; TRBD1 is a possible D gene (5 bases). Germline CDR1 reads SEHNR; CDR2 reads FQNEAQ (reference sequence). This CDR3 has 14 residues. Trimming pared 10 bases from V and 6 bases from J, leaving 21 bases between. As DNA, the CDR3 is TGTGCCACCCCCCTTGATTTAGGGGCTCATGGCTACACCTTC. This gives the protein CATPLDLGAHGYTF.

The chain combines TRBV12-3 or TRBV12-4 with TRBJ1-1; D gene unclear. CDR3 length equals 12 residues. With 6 bases removed from V and 7 bases from J, the gap between germline ends came to 12 bases. The CDR3 protein is CASSPGYNEAFF. CDR3 DNA sequence: TGTGCCAGCAGCCCCGGGTACAATGAAGCTTTCTTT.

J is TRBJ1-2 and V is TRBV5-1; D remains unclear. V was pared by 2 bases and J by 3 bases, with 11 bases between. Germline V gene sequence: CDR1 SGHRS, CDR2 YFSETQ. This CDR3 is 14 amino acids long. For the CDR3, the DNA is TGCGCCAGCAGCTTAAGGGAAGGACACTATGGCTACACCTTC. Translated: CASSLREGHYGYTF.

This clonotype was counted at least ten times. The chain carries TRBV6-1 and TRBJ2-5; TRBD1 matches at 9 bases. Germline assignment: CDR1 MNHNS and CDR2 SASEGT. V shed 5 bases and J 3 bases; nucleotides not matched to a gene: 4. The CDR3 is 14 residues long. The CDR3 DNA follows: TGTGCCAGCAGTAGCGGGGACAGGGAAGAGACCCAGTACTTC. Its translation: CASSSGDREETQYF.

This clonotype was counted at least ten times. The V gene is TRBV2, the J gene TRBJ1-5, with D possibly being TRBD1 (6 bases). Germline CDR1 is SNHLY and CDR2 is FYNNEI. V was trimmed by 5 bases and J by 2 bases, leaving 10 bases between them. There are 14 residues in the CDR3. This CDR3 reads CASSPGAGNQPQHF. CDR3 sequence (DNA): TGTGCCAGCAGTCCAGGGGCCGGCAATCAGCCCCAGCATTTT.

The chain joins TRBV29-1 to TRBJ1-5; D not resolved. Germline V CDR1 and CDR2: SQVTM, ANQGSEA. Trimming cost V 8 bases and J 7 bases, with 9 bases left between them. The CDR3 is made up of 10 amino acids. CDR3 loop: CSRERQPQHF. In DNA form, the CDR3 reads TGCAGCCGGGAACGGCAGCCCCAGCATTTT.

In its sample, this clonotype was seen many times. The chain has TRBV28 and TRBJ1-3; 12 bases are a match to TRBD1. Germline V gives CDR1 MDHEN, CDR2 SYDVKM. The CDR3 extends over 17 amino acids. The V and J ends lost 6 bases and 0 bases, in that order; junction bases with no gene match: 6. The CDR3 sequence: CASSPPGQGASGNTIYF. The CDR3 DNA sequence: TGTGCCAGCAGCCCACCGGGACAGGGGGCCTCTGGAAACACCATATATTTT.

Ten or more counts support this clonotype. The rearrangement links TRBV7-2 to TRBJ2-7; D possibly corresponds to TRBD2 (6 bases). The germline V and J ends were trimmed by 5 bases and 5 bases, with 16 bases remaining between them. This CDR3 has 14 residues. Germline CDR1 is SGHTA and CDR2 is FQGNSA. CDR3 amino acids: CASSHWRGGDEQYF. The DNA of the CDR3 is TGTGCCAGCAGCCATTGGAGGGGTGGCGACGAGCAGTACTTC. The full variable domain, rest sourced from reference TRBV7-2 and TRBJ2-7, is GAGVSQSPSNKVTEKGKDVELRCDPISGHTALYWYRQSLGQGLEFLIYFQGNSAPDKSGLPSDRFSAERTGGSVSTLTIQRTQQEDSAVYLCASSHWRGGDEQYFGPGTRLTVT.

In this sample, this clonotype turned up many times. The V gene is TRBV6-1, the J gene TRBJ2-1, with 7 bases that match TRBD2. The CDR3 extends over 15 amino acids. The germline V gene encodes CDR1 MNHNS and CDR2 SASEGT. V gave up 10 bases and J gave up 8 bases; unmatched junction bases: 17. The CDR3: CATTGLWGEGDEQFF. CDR3 nucleotide sequence: TGTGCCACCACGGGCCTCTGGGGGGAGGGAGATGAGCAGTTCTTC.